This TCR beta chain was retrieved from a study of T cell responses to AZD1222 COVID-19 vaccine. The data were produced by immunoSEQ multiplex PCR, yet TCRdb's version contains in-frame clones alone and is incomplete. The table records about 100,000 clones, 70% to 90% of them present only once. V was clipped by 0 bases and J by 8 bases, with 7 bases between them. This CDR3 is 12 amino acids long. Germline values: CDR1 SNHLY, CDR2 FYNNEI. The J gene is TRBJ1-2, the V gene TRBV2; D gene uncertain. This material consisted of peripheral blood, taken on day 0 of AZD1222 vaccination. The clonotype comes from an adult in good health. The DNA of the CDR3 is TGTGCCAGCAGTGAAGCGACTAGAGGCTACACCTTC. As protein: CASSEATRGYTF.